These T cell receptor beta chains were read from a single sample in a study of EBV T-cell therapy then PD-1 blockade in nasopharyngeal carcinoma. The assay was immunoSEQ multiplex PCR, and TCRdb's table has in-frame clones only and misses some. The data contain 14,000 or so clones, roughly 80% of them seen just once; the ten biggest clones take up about 33%. Their antigens remain unidentified. This material consisted of CD8+ T cells from blood, taken around day 100 from a patient whose treatment included autologous EBV-specific T cells and nivolumab. The receptor set was obtained from a man aged 40-50 years with nasopharyngeal carcinoma. Each CDR3 is given with its conserved first and last residue. The D gene is left open where the match is weak. Size values are once, few and many counts, or a class for expanded clones, and some rows have none.

cdr3_nt cdr3_aa v_call clone_size j_call d_call
TGTGCCAGCAGCCATCGTTCAGGGCACCCCTACGAGCAGTACTTC CASSHRSGHPYEQYF TRBV7-9 NA TRBJ2-7 NA
TGTGCCAGCTCACCACCCGAGGGGGCCGGTTCACCCCTCCACTTT CASSPPEGAGSPLHF TRBV18 few TRBJ1-6 TRBD1
TGTGCCACCAGATTCAACAGGGGCGAAGAGACCCAGTACTTC CATRFNRGEETQYF TRBV10-3 NA TRBJ2-5 TRBD1
TGTGCCACCAGTGATGCCGGGACGGTGACCTACAATGAGCAGTTCTTC CATSDAGTVTYNEQFF TRBV24-1 NA TRBJ2-1 NA
TGTGCCAGCCCCCGGAGGTCTGGGGCCAACGTCCTGACTTTC CASPRRSGANVLTF TRBV6-1 NA TRBJ2-6 NA
TGTGCCAGTAGACCGACGGATACCTTCCCCTCCTACGAGCAGTACTTC CASRPTDTFPSYEQYF TRBV19 NA TRBJ2-7 NA
TGTGCCAGCAGTTATGTCATAGCTGTGGGCACAGATACGCAGTATTTT CASSYVIAVGTDTQYF TRBV5-6 NA TRBJ2-3 NA
TGTGCCACGGCTCCACAGGGTTCGAGCAATCAGCCCCAGCATTTT CATAPQGSSNQPQHF TRBV24-1 NA TRBJ1-5 NA
TGTGCCAGCAGTTTATCCGGATCGGGGAATGAGCAGTTCTTC CASSLSGSGNEQFF TRBV27 NA TRBJ2-1 NA
TGCGCCAGCAGCCTCCAGGGGGTCGAGGAGCAGTTCTTC CASSLQGVEEQFF TRBV4-1 NA TRBJ2-1 TRBD1
TGTGCCAGCAGGCCCGGGACAGGGGGCTCCGAGCAGTACTTC CASRPGTGGSEQYF TRBV27 NA TRBJ2-7 TRBD1
TGCAGCGTTGATACAGGGTACACTGAAGCTTTCTTT CSVDTGYTEAFF TRBV29-1 NA TRBJ1-1 NA